These T cell receptor beta chains were read from a single sample in a study of regulatory T cells in long-lasting Graves disease. TCRdb re-called the multiplex PCR reads with MiXCR, one entry per CDR3 protein. The data hold 350,000 to 450,000 distinct CDR3 sequences, with roughly a fifth observed a single time. The sequenced sample was peripheral blood mononuclear cells (PBMCs), obtained when the disease was refractory, from a patient treated with antithyroid drugs. These receptors were collected from a female donor with Graves disease. The CDR3 runs from the conserved cysteine through the conserved F or W. The D gene is left open where the match is weak. The size of a clone is reported for some rows only, either as once, few or many, or as a class for expanded clones.

>-|many|TRBJ1-4|TRBV5-1
CASSLDPSNEKLFF
TGCGCCAGCAGCTTGGATCCGTCGAATGAAAAACTGTTTTTT
>-|few|TRBJ2-7|TRBV19
CASSIETTSSYEQYF
TGTGCCAGTAGTATAGAAACTACTTCATCCTACGAGCAGTACTTC
>-|many|TRBJ2-7|TRBV29-1
CSVGRGYEQYF
TGCAGCGTTGGAAGGGGCTACGAGCAGTACTTC
>-|-|TRBJ2-7|TRBV18
CASSPTITGHIYEQYF
TGTGCCAGCTCACCAACGATAACGGGACACATTTACGAGCAGTACTTC
>TRBD2|-|TRBJ2-1|TRBV7-9
CASSSGGLAGGPPNEQFF
TGTGCCAGCAGCTCAGGAGGACTAGCGGGAGGTCCCCCCAATGAGCAGTTCTTC
>-|many|TRBJ1-5|TRBV12-3/TRBV12-4
CASSSTGGGNQPQHF
TGTGCCAGCAGTTCGACCGGTGGAGGCAATCAGCCCCAGCATTTT
>-|many|TRBJ2-5|TRBV20-1
CSATSSQETQYF
TGCAGTGCTACGAGTAGCCAAGAGACCCAGTACTTC
>-|many|TRBJ1-1|TRBV7-2
CASSIMADTEAFF
TGTGCCAGCAGCATTATGGCGGACACTGAAGCTTTCTTT
>TRBD1|many|TRBJ2-7|TRBV18
CASSQDREDEQYF
TGTGCCAGCTCACAGGACAGGGAGGACGAGCAGTACTTC
>-|-|TRBJ2-5|TRBV9
CASSVEANLQETQYF
TGTGCCAGCAGCGTAGAAGCAAATCTCCAGGAGACCCAGTACTTC
>-|-|TRBJ2-7|TRBV20-1
CSARVGSEQYF
TGCAGTGCTAGAGTCGGGTCCGAGCAGTACTTC
>-|-|TRBJ2-7|TRBV19
CASSIGLLGYEQYF
TGTGCCAGTAGCATCGGACTCCTCGGCTACGAGCAGTACTTC
>-|few|TRBJ1-3|TRBV29-1
CSVYVRRESGNTIYF
TGCAGCGTATACGTCAGAAGGGAATCTGGAAACACCATATATTTT
>TRBD2|once|TRBJ2-3|TRBV6-1
CASSPEAGGITDTQYF
TGTGCCAGCAGTCCCGAGGCGGGGGGTATAACAGATACGCAGTATTTT
>-|many|TRBJ2-7|TRBV2
CASSEAHAGSYEQYF
TGTGCCAGCAGTGAAGCACACGCGGGTAGCTACGAGCAGTACTTC
>-|-|TRBJ2-1|TRBV24-1
CATSEAFGSYNEQFF
TGTGCCACCAGTGAGGCCTTCGGCTCCTACAATGAGCAGTTCTTC
>TRBD2|few|TRBJ2-2|TRBV28
CASTLGTSKLGELFF
TGTGCCAGCACCTTGGGGACTAGCAAACTCGGGGAGCTGTTTTTT
>-|-|TRBJ2-5|TRBV6-1
CASSEPVTGTRGTQYF
TGTGCCAGCAGTGAACCTGTGACCGGAACCAGGGGGACCCAGTACTTC
>-|few|TRBJ1-2|TRBV6-1
CASSAIGSNYGYTF
TGTGCCAGCAGTGCGATCGGGTCGAACTATGGCTACACCTTC
>TRBD2|few|TRBJ2-4|TRBV2
CASRRGLAGGIAKNIQYF
TGTGCCAGCAGGAGGGGACTAGCGGGAGGTATTGCCAAAAACATTCAGTACTTC
>-|few|TRBJ2-7|TRBV7-9
CASSLGGSVYEQYF
TGTGCCAGCAGCTTAGGGGGGTCGGTCTACGAGCAGTACTTC
>TRBD2|-|TRBJ2-1|TRBV7-8
CASSLTSGRANNEQFF
TGTGCCAGCAGCTTGACTAGCGGGAGGGCCAACAATGAGCAGTTCTTC
>TRBD2|few|TRBJ2-5|TRBV2
CASLLAGGQETQYF
TGTGCCAGCCTACTAGCGGGAGGCCAAGAGACCCAGTACTTC
>TRBD2|many|TRBJ2-7|TRBV6-1
CASSELTSGAYEQYF
TGTGCCAGCAGTGAACTAACTAGCGGGGCCTACGAGCAGTACTTC
>-|-|TRBJ2-2|TRBV30
CAWRPTGRAPGELFF
TGTGCCTGGAGACCCACAGGCAGGGCCCCCGGGGAGCTGTTTTTT